Detailed here is one TCR beta chain. The ends were cut back, 3 bases at V and 4 bases at J, with 10 bases in the middle. Germline V gene lookup returns CDR1 LNHDA and CDR2 SQIVND (reference sequence). The CDR3 runs to 14 residues. Methods used by the authors: Estimation of nucleated cell counts was performed using reference gene primer amplification. The data were produced by immunoSEQ multiplex PCR, yet TCRdb's version contains in-frame clones alone and is incomplete. V and J calls and clone size are copied from that table; D and trimming were computed from the DNA. The sample carries around 200,000 clones, around nine tenths recorded once. This sample was taken from a study of blood T cell repertoires in COVID-19. Overall study: The United States, Italy and Spain supplied acute and convalescent COVID-19 samples. In each case, the material was cDNA or gDNA derived from T cells, B-cell-depleted T cells, or PBMCs.

V gene TRBV19 combines with J gene TRBJ2-1; D may be TRBD1 (6 bases). The receptor comes from a man younger than 35 with active or convalescent COVID-19. The specimen was peripheral blood. Written as DNA, the CDR3 is TGTGCCAGTAGTATCTGGGGGCATTACAATGAGCAGTTCTTC. As protein: CASSIWGHYNEQFF.